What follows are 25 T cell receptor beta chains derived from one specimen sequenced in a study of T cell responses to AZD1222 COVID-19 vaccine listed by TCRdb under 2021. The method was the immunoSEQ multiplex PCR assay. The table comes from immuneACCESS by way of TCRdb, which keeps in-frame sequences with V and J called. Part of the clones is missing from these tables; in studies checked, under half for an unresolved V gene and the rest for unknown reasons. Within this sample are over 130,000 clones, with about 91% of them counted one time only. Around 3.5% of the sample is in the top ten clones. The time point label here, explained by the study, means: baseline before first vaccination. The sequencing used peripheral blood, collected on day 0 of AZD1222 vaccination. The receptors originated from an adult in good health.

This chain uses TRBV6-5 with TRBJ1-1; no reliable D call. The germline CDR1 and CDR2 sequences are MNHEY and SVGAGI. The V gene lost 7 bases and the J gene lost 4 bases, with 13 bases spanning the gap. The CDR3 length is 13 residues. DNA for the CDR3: TGTGCCAGCACCCTCGTCCGGGGCACTGAAGCTTTCTTT. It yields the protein CASTLVRGTEAFF.

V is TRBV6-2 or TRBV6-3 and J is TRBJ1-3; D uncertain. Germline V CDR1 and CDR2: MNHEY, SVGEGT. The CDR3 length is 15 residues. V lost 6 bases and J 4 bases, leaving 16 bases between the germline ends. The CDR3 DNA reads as TGTGCCAGCAGCCTTCGACCCGGAGGAGGAAACACCATATATTTT. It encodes CASSLRPGGGNTIYF.

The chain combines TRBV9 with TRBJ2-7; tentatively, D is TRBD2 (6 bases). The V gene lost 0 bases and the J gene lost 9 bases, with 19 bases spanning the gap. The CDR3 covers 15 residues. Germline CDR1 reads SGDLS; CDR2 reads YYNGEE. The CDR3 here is CASSVAEAGSFRQYF. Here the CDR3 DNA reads TGTGCCAGCAGCGTAGCTGAGGCGGGAAGCTTCAGGCAGTACTTC.

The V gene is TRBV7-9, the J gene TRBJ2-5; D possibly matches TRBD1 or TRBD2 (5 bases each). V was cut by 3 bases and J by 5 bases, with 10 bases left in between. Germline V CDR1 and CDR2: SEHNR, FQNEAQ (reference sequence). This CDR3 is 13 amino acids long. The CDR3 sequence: CASSFQGPETQYF. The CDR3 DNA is TGTGCCAGCAGCTTTCAGGGACCGGAGACCCAGTACTTC.

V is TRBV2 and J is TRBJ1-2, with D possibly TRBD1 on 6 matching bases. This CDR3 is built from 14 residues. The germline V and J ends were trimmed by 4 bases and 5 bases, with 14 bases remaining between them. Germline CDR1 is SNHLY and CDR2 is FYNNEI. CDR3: CASSVSQGGYGYTF. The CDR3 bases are TGTGCCAGCAGTGTTTCACAGGGAGGTTATGGCTACACCTTC.

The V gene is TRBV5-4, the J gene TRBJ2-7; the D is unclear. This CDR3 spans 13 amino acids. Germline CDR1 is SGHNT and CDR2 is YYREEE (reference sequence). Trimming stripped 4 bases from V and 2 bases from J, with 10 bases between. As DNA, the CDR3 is TGTGCCAGCAGCGGTTTCGGAACCTACGAGCAGTACTTC. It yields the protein CASSGFGTYEQYF.

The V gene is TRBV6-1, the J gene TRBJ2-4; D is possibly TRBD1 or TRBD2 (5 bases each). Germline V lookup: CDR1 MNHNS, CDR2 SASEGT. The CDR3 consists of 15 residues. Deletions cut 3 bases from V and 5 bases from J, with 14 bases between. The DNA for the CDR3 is TGTGCCAGCAGTGAGGGGCTGGCGGGCCAAAACATTCAGTACTTC. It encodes CASSEGLAGQNIQYF.

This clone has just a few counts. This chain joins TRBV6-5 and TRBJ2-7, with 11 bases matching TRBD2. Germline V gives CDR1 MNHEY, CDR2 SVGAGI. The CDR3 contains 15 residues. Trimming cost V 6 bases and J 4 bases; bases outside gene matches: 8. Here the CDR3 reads CASRRDLAGGYEQYF. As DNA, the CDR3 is TGTGCCAGCAGACGCGATTTAGCGGGAGGGTACGAGCAGTACTTC.

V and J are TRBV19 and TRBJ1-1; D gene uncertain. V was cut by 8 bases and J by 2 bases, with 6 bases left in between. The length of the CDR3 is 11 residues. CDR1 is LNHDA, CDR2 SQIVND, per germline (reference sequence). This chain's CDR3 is CASHRNTEAFF. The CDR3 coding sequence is TGTGCCAGTCACCGAAACACTGAAGCTTTCTTT.

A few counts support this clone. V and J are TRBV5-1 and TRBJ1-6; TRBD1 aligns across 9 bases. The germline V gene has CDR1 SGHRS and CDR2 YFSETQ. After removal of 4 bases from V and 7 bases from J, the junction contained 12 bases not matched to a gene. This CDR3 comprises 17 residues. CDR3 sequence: CASSTAGGTGLNSPLHF. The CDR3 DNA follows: TGCGCCAGCAGCACAGCTGGCGGGACAGGGTTAAATTCACCCCTCCACTTT.

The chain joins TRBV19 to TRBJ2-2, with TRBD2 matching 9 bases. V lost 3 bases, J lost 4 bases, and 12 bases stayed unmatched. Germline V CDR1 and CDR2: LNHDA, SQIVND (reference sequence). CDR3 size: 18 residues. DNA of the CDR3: TGTGCCAGTAGTATTCAGGAAGAGGGACTAGCTTTCACCGGGGAGCTGTTTTTT. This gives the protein CASSIQEEGLAFTGELFF.

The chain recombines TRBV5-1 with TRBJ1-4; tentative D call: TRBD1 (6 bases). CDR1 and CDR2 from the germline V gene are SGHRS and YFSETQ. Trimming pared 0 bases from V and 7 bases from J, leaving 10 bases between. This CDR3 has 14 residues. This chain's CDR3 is CASSLDRVGEKLFF. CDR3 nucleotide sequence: TGCGCCAGCAGCTTGGACAGGGTTGGTGAAAAACTGTTTTTT.

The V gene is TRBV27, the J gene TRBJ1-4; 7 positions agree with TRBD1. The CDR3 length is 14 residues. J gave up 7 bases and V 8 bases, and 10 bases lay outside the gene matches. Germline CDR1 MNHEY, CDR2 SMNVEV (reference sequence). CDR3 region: CASRREGAFEKLFF. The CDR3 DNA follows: TGTGCCAGCCGCCGGGAGGGGGCGTTTGAAAAACTGTTTTTT. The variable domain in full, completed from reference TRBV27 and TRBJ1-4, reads EAQVTQNPRYLITVTGKKLTVTCSQNMNHEYMSWYRQDPGLGLRQIYYSMNVEVTDKGDVPEGYKVSRKEKRNFPLILESPSPNQTSLYFCASRREGAFEKLFFGSGTQLSVL.

The CDR3 DNA follows: TGTGCCAGCAGCTCCGACAGGGGGCAGGAAAAACTGTTTTTT. The encoded protein is CASSSDRGQEKLFF. This chain uses TRBV4-2 with TRBJ1-4; 10 nucleotides agree with TRBD1. This CDR3 has 14 amino acids. V shed 5 bases, J shed 8 bases, and the junction held 5 bases outside the gene matches. Germline V CDR1 and CDR2: LGHNA, YNFKEQ.

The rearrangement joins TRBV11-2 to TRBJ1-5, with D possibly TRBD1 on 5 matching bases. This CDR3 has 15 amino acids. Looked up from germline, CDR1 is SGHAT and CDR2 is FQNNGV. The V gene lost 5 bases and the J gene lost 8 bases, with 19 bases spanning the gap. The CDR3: CASSAVPGSLEPQHF. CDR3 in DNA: TGTGCCAGCAGCGCAGTCCCAGGGAGTTTGGAGCCCCAGCATTTT.

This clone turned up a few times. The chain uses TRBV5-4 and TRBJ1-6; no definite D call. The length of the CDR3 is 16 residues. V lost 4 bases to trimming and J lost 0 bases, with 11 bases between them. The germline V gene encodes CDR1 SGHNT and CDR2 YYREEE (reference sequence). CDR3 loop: CASSVSESSYNSPLHF. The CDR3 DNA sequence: TGTGCCAGCAGCGTCTCTGAAAGCTCCTATAATTCACCCCTCCACTTT.

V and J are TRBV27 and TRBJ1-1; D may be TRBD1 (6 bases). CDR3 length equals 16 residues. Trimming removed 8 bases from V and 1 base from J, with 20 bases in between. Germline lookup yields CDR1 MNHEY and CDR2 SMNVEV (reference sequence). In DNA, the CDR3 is TGTGCCAGCGGGGGGTTATGGGGCAGGGGGAACACTGAAGCTTTCTTT. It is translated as CASGGLWGRGNTEAFF.

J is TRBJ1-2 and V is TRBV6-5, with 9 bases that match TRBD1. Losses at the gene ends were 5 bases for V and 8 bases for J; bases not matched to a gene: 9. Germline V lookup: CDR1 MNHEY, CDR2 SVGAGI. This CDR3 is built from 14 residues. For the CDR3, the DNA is TGTGCCAGCAGTCGTTCCGGGACAGGGAAAGGCTACACCTTC. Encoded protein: CASSRSGTGKGYTF.

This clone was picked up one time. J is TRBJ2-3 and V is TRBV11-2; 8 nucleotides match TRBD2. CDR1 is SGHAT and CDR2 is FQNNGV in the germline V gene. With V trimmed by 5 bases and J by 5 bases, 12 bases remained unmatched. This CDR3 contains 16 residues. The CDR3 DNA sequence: TGTGCCAGCAGCCCCAGGCCAGCGGGAGTCGGAGATACGCAGTATTTT. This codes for CASSPRPAGVGDTQYF. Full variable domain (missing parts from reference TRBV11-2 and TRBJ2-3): EAGVAQSPRYKIIEKRQSVAFWCNPISGHATLYWYQQILGQGPKLLIQFQNNGVVDDSQLPKDRFSAERLKGVDSTLKIQPAKLEDSAVYLCASSPRPAGVGDTQYFGPGTRLTVL.

The CDR3 DNA sequence: TGCGCCAGCAGCTTGAATACAGGGGGGATTCTGGCTTTCTTT. This translates into CASSLNTGGILAFF. V and J are TRBV5-1 and TRBJ1-1, with TRBD1 matching over 8 bases. The CDR3 is 14 residues long. J lost 11 bases, V lost 1 base, and 10 bases had no gene match. The V gene's germline CDR1 is SGHRS and CDR2 YFSETQ.

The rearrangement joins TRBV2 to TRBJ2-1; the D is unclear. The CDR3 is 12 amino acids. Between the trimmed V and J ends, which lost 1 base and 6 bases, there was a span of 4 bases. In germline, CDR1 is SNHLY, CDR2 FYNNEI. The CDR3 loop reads CASSEGRNEQFF. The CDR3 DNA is TGTGCCAGCAGTGAAGGTCGCAATGAGCAGTTCTTC.

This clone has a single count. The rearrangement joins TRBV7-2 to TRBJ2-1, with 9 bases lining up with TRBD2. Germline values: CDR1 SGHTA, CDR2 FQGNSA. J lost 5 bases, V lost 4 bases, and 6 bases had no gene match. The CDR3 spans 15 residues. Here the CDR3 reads CASSSRLAENNEQFF. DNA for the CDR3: TGTGCCAGCAGCTCCAGACTAGCGGAAAACAATGAGCAGTTCTTC.

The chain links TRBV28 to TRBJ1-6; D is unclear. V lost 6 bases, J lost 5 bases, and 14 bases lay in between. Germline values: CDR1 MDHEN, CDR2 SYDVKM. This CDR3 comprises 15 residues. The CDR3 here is CASRESGSNNSPLHF. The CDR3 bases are TGTGCCAGCAGGGAATCCGGGAGTAATAATTCACCCCTCCACTTT.

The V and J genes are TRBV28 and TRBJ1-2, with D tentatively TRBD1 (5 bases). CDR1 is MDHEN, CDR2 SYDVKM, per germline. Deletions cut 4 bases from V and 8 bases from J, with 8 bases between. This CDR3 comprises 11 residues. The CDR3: CASSWRGGYTF. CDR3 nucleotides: TGTGCCAGCAGTTGGAGGGGAGGCTACACCTTC.

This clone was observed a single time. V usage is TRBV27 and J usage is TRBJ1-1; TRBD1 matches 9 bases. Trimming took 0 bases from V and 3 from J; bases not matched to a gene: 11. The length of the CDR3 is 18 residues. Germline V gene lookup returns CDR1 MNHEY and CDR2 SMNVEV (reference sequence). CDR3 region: CASSLSSSGQGRYTEAFF. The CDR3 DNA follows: TGTGCCAGCAGTTTATCGTCTAGCGGACAGGGGCGATACACTGAAGCTTTCTTT.